The entry below gives a single T cell receptor beta chain sequence along with its context. Its antigen is unknown. The read ends 3 residues early relative to the CDR3; the germline J gene fills the gap. The data are from a study of T cells in women clearing cervical HPV infection. Study-level information: Donors had HPV16-related CIN3 or worse; 2 had invasive cancer.

The study's findings and limits: CIN3+ cases had significantly higher TCR richness than controls; evenness did not differ.

The protocol was immunoSEQ multiplex PCR, while the TCRdb copy is restricted to in-frame clones and leaves out a portion. This specimen shows fewer than 30,000 clones; the ten leading clones hold 15% to 20%. CDR3 length: 17 residues. Germline V gene lookup returns CDR1 LNHDA and CDR2 SQIVND (reference sequence). Sequenced input: blood buffy coat. The receptor comes from a woman aged 18-70 years with a cervical HPV16 infection that either progressed to CIN3+ or cleared (not recorded which). The chain is built from TRBV19 and TRBJ1-2, with D perhaps TRBD1 (5 bases). CDR3 bases read: TGTGCCACCGCAGAAACTGGACTAGCGGGTAGAGGGGATACC. This gives the protein CATAETGLAGRGDT. The whole CDR3 reads CATAETGLAGRGDTYTF.